The source of this TCR beta chain is a study of PD-L1 blockade in urothelial cancer. Overall study context: Patients with male sex and bladder-origin urothelial cancer accounted for most of the roughly 30 enrolled. At 3 weeks (second dose) and 6 weeks after starting treatment, blood was analyzed.

Specified time point: peripheral blood 6 weeks after treatment start. About this clone: Its specificity is unknown.

Each PCR had synthetic TCR analog templates added to it as a spike-in. TCRdb keeps only in-frame clones here, not all; method: immunoSEQ multiplex PCR. The sample consists of about 29,000 clones, around 84% of them appearing once. V was trimmed by 5 bases and J by 1 base, leaving 8 bases between them. The CDR3 runs to 14 residues. CDR1 is MNHEY and CDR2 is SMNVEV in the germline V gene (reference sequence). Points from the study as a whole: By 3 weeks, tumor-associated blood clones had expanded more in durable-benefit patients.

The chain recombines TRBV27 with TRBJ2-2; possibly TRBD1 for D (5 bases). The sample in question was PBMCs, obtained around atezolizumab (anti-PD-L1) treatment. The origin of this receptor is a man aged 65 to 85 with urothelial cancer. The CDR3 loop is CASSPTVNTGELFF. CDR3 DNA sequence: TGTGCCAGCAGTCCGACAGTGAACACCGGGGAGCTGTTTTTT.